This T cell receptor beta chain was profiled in a study of shared clonotypes between healthy human individuals. The CDR3 spans 15 residues. Germline V CDR1 and CDR2: MNHEY, SVGAGI. V lost 5 bases to trimming and J lost 1 base, with 14 bases between them. This clone was seen only a few times. Clones were sequenced by immunoSEQ multiplex PCR, and TCRdb holds only the in-frame ones, with some missing. This sample has 450,000 or so clones; more than 70% occur once, and the top ten carry around 12%. The chain is built from TRBV6-5 and TRBJ1-1, with no clear D. The sequenced sample was PBMCs. The receptor was derived from a woman aged 40 to 50 in good health. Some clones in this sample may be carry-over from other donors' samples. CDR3 sequence (DNA): TGTGCCAGCAGTACCCGAAGGATCGGGAACACTGAAGCTTTCTTT. Encoded protein: CASSTRRIGNTEAFF.